This is a list of T cell receptor beta chains from one sample in a study of shared clonotypes between healthy human individuals. This table comes from immunoSEQ multiplex PCR, and its TCRdb copy is limited to in-frame clones, with some not included. The data contain millions of clones, 85% to 95% of them singletons. Sequencing was carried out using naive CD4+ T cells sorted from blood. These receptors were obtained from a man aged 18 to 30 in good health. The CDR3 runs from the conserved cysteine through the conserved F or W. The order of the fields is J gene, D gene, clone size, V gene, CDR3 DNA, CDR3 protein. D genes are given only for firm matches. Expanded clones are given a class, and other clones once, few, many or no size at all.

J: TRBJ2-6
D: TRBD1
size: -
V: TRBV4-1
DNA: TGCGCCAGCAGCCAAACCGGGACAGGGGGTTTTGGGGCCAACGTCCTGACTTTC
CDR3: CASSQTGTGGFGANVLTF

J: TRBJ1-2
D: -
size: once
V: TRBV5-6
DNA: TGTGCCAGCAGCTTGGTCGGTCAGAAGACTAACTATGGCTACACCTTC
CDR3: CASSLVGQKTNYGYTF

J: TRBJ2-1
D: -
size: -
V: TRBV5-1
DNA: TGCGCCAGCAGCTTGGCCGAGGTCCACAATGAGCAGTTCTTC
CDR3: CASSLAEVHNEQFF

J: TRBJ2-7
D: TRBD2
size: -
V: TRBV18
DNA: TGTGCCAGCTCGGCGGGGGGGAACTACGAGCAGTACTTC
CDR3: CASSAGGNYEQYF

J: TRBJ2-2
D: -
size: -
V: TRBV4-1
DNA: TGCGCCAGCAGCCAGACTTTGAACACCGGGGAGCTGTTTTTT
CDR3: CASSQTLNTGELFF

J: TRBJ1-4
D: -
size: -
V: TRBV30
DNA: TGTGCCTGGAATCGGGCAGGTCGCGAAAAACTGTTTTTT
CDR3: CAWNRAGREKLFF

J: TRBJ1-1
D: -
size: -
V: TRBV7-2
DNA: TGTGCCAGCAGCTTAGAACAATTCGAAGCTTTCTTT
CDR3: CASSLEQFEAFF

J: TRBJ1-4
D: -
size: -
V: TRBV6-1
DNA: TGTGCCAGCGTGGCAGGAGTTTATGAAAAACTGTTTTTT
CDR3: CASVAGVYEKLFF

J: TRBJ1-2
D: -
size: -
V: TRBV4-2
DNA: TGTGCCAGCAGCCAAGTCGGCACTGAGGCTGGCTACACCTTC
CDR3: CASSQVGTEAGYTF

J: TRBJ2-5
D: -
size: -
V: TRBV19
DNA: TGTGCCAGTAGTGGGGGCCCGGGGAAGACCCAGTACTTC
CDR3: CASSGGPGKTQYF

J: TRBJ2-7
D: -
size: -
V: TRBV6-6
DNA: TGTGCCAGCAGTTACTCGAAGGACTACGAGCAGTACTTC
CDR3: CASSYSKDYEQYF

J: TRBJ1-2
D: TRBD1
size: -
V: TRBV29-1
DNA: TGCAGCGCCCAGGGGGGGACAGGGGATGGCTACACCTTC
CDR3: CSAQGGTGDGYTF

J: TRBJ2-1
D: -
size: -
V: TRBV27
DNA: TGTGCCAGCAGTTTATCCCGGGAAGGGCTCAATGAGCAGTTCTTC
CDR3: CASSLSREGLNEQFF

J: TRBJ1-4
D: TRBD1
size: -
V: TRBV7-3
DNA: TGTGCCAGCAGCTTGACCGGGACAGGGGGCGAAAAACTGTTTTTT
CDR3: CASSLTGTGGEKLFF

J: TRBJ1-2
D: -
size: -
V: TRBV19
DNA: TGTGCCAGTAGTATACTCCTCCCCCAGGGTGATGGCTACACCTTC
CDR3: CASSILLPQGDGYTF

J: TRBJ1-5
D: -
size: -
V: TRBV19
DNA: TGTGCCAGTAGTATACAGGCTAGCAATCAGCCCCAGCATTTT
CDR3: CASSIQASNQPQHF

J: TRBJ1-2
D: -
size: -
V: TRBV30
DNA: TGTGCCTGGAGTGGGGGAGGAGGGCGGCGGGGCTACACCTTC
CDR3: CAWSGGGGRRGYTF

J: TRBJ2-7
D: -
size: -
V: TRBV30
DNA: TGTGCCTGGAGTGTGATGGGCGGTGCCTACGAGCAGTACTTC
CDR3: CAWSVMGGAYEQYF

J: TRBJ2-5
D: -
size: -
V: TRBV6-1
DNA: TGTGCCAGCAGCGTCGACAGACCCCACGAGACCCAGTACTTC
CDR3: CASSVDRPHETQYF

J: TRBJ2-3
D: -
size: -
V: TRBV28
DNA: TGTGCCAGCAGCCCCTCGGGCGGGGGCCCCACAGATACGCAGTATTTT
CDR3: CASSPSGGGPTDTQYF

J: TRBJ1-2
D: TRBD1
size: -
V: TRBV7-9
DNA: TGTGCCAGCAGCCCCCGGGACAGTGTATATGGCTACACCTTC
CDR3: CASSPRDSVYGYTF

J: TRBJ1-4
D: -
size: -
V: TRBV6-5
DNA: TGTGCCAGCAGTTACTCAGGGCCAGGGGAAAAACTGTTTTTT
CDR3: CASSYSGPGEKLFF